These 6 T cell receptor beta chains were sequenced from one sample in a study of cytomegalovirus exposure and HLA in healthy donors. The data were produced by immunoSEQ multiplex PCR, yet TCRdb's version contains in-frame clones alone and is incomplete. The sample consists of tens of thousands of clones, roughly 90% of them appearing once. Sequencing was performed on PBMCs. Receptors originate from a young man in good health and CMV-seronegative.

The rearrangement uses TRBV30 and TRBJ2-7; D perhaps matches TRBD1 (5 bases). The V end was cut by 4 bases, the J end by 2 bases, with 15 bases between. Germline CDR1 GTSNPN, CDR2 SVGIG (reference sequence). The CDR3 runs 14 residues. CDR3 residues: CAWKKGIVTYEQYF. The CDR3 coding sequence is TGTGCCTGGAAGAAGGGGATCGTAACCTACGAGCAGTACTTC.

This chain links TRBV7-8 with TRBJ2-7; the match to TRBD2 covers 11 bases. The length of the CDR3 is 16 residues. V gave up 2 bases and J gave up 3 bases; unmatched junction bases: 6. Looked up from germline, CDR1 is SGHVS and CDR2 is FQNEAQ. DNA for the CDR3: TGTGCCAGCAGCTTAATCGCCGGGACTAGCGGCTACGAGCAGTACTTC. Protein product: CASSLIAGTSGYEQYF.

V and J are TRBV28 and TRBJ2-1, with 7 bases matching TRBD1. The CDR3 length is 16 residues. CDR1 and CDR2 (germline): MDHEN, SYDVKM. Germline trimming cut 1 base from V and 1 base from J; bases unmatched to any gene: 4. The CDR3, as DNA: TGTGCCAGCAGTTTATTAGGACAGGCATCCTACAATGAGCAGTTCTTC. Protein: CASSLLGQASYNEQFF.

The V call is TRBV4-1, the J call TRBJ2-7; TRBD1 matches 8 bases. V was pared by 4 bases and J by 2 bases, with 10 bases of the junction left unmatched. This CDR3 has 16 residues. CDR1 and CDR2 from the germline V gene are MGHRA and YSYEKL. CDR3 protein: CASSPELNRGTYEQYF. In DNA, the CDR3 is TGCGCCAGCAGCCCAGAATTAAACAGGGGGACCTACGAGCAGTACTTC.

The CDR3: CASSQDPLTGGKETQYF. CDR3 bases: TGTGCCAGCAGCCAAGACCCCCTGACAGGGGGAAAAGAGACCCAGTACTTC. This chain uses TRBV4-2 with TRBJ2-5, with 9 bases identical to TRBD1. The CDR3 totals 17 residues. Germline CDR1 is LGHNA and CDR2 is YNFKEQ. Trimming took 0 bases from V and 3 from J; bases not matched to a gene: 8.

The chain joins TRBV2 to TRBJ1-1; tentative D call: TRBD1 (6 bases). Germline V gene sequence: CDR1 SNHLY, CDR2 FYNNEI. Between the trimmed V and J ends, which lost 3 bases and 6 bases, there was a span of 11 bases. This CDR3 has 13 residues. This CDR3 is CASSDRGRPEAFF. The CDR3 region has the DNA TGTGCCAGCAGTGACAGGGGAAGGCCTGAAGCTTTCTTT. Combining the CDR3 with reference TRBV2 and TRBJ1-1 gives the whole variable domain EPEVTQTPSHQVTQMGQEVILRCVPISNHLYFYWYRQILGQKVEFLVSFYNNEISEKSEIFDDQFSVERPDGSNFTLKIRSTKLEDSAMYFCASSDRGRPEAFFGQGTRLTVV.